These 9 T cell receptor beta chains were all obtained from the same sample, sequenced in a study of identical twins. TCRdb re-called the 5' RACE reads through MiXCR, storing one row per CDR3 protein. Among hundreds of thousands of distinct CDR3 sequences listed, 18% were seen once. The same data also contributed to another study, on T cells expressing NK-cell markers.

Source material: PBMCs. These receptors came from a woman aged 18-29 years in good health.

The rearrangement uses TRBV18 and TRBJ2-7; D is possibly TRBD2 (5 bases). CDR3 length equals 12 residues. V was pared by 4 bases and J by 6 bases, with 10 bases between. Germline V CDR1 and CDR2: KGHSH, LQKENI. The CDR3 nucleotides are TGTGCCAGCTCACTCGGCGGGTTCGAGCAGTACTTC. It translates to CASSLGGFEQYF.

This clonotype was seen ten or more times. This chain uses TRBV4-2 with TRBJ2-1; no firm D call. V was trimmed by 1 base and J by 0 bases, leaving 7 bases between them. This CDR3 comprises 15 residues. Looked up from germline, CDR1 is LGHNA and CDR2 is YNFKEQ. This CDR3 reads CASSQAPNSYNEQFF. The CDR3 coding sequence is TGTGCCAGCAGCCAAGCCCCTAACTCCTACAATGAGCAGTTCTTC.

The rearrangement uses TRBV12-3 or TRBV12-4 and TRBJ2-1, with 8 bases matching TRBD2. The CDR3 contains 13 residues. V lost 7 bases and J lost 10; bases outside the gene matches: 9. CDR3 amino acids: CASTLMVAGEQFF. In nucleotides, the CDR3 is TGTGCCAGCACCCTAATGGTAGCGGGAGAGCAGTTCTTC.

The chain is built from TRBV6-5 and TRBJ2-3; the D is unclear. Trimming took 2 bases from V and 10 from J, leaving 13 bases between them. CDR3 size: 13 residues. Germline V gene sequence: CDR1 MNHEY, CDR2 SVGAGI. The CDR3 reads CASSYVAFPPQYF. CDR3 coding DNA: TGTGCCAGCAGTTACGTCGCGTTCCCCCCGCAGTATTTT.

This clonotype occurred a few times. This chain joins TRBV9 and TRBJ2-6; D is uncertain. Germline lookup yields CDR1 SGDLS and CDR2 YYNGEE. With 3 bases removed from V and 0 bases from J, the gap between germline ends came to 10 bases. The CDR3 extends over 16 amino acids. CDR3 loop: CASSAGGVSGANVLTF. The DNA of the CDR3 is TGTGCCAGCAGCGCCGGTGGGGTCTCTGGGGCCAACGTCCTGACTTTC.

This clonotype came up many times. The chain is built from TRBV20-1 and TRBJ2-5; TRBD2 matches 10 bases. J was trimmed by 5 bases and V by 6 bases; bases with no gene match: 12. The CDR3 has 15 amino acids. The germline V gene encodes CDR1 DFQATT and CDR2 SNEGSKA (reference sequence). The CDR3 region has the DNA TGCAGTGCCCCTTCGGAGCGGGAGGGTGGGGAGACCCAGTACTTC. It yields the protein CSAPSEREGGETQYF.

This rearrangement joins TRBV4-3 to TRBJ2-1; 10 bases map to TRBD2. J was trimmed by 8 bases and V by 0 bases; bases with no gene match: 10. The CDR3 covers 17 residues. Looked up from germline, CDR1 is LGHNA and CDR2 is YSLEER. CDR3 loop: CASSQDPSGRNLDEQFF. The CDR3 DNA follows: TGCGCCAGCAGCCAAGATCCTAGCGGGAGAAATTTAGATGAGCAGTTCTTC.

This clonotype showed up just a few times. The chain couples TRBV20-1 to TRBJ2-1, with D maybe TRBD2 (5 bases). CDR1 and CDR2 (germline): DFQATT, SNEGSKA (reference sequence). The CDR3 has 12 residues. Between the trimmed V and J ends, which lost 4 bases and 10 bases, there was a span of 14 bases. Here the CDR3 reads CSAILRVGEQFF. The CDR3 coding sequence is TGCAGTGCTATACTGCGGGTTGGGGAGCAGTTCTTC.

This chain's CDR3 is CASRGGGLTDTQYF. DNA for the CDR3: TGTGCCAGCCGAGGGGGCGGCCTCACAGATACGCAGTATTTT. This chain links TRBV5-6 with TRBJ2-3; 7 bases match TRBD1. Germline values: CDR1 SGHDT, CDR2 YYEEEE. V was pared by 7 bases and J by 2 bases, with 7 bases of the junction left unmatched. The CDR3 is made up of 14 amino acids.